This TCR beta chain was sequenced in a study of blood T cell repertoires in COVID-19. At the level of the study: The study drew acute and convalescent COVID-19 samples from the United States, Italy and Spain. PBMCs, B-cell-depleted T cells, or T cells provided the cDNA or gDNA that made up the material.

Original handling: Reference gene primers were amplified, and this amplification served to estimate nucleated cell counts. The assay was immunoSEQ multiplex PCR, and TCRdb's table has in-frame clones only and misses some. V and J calls and clone size come straight from that table; D and trimming were deduced from the DNA. The sample records 15,000 to 25,000 clones, roughly 78% being singletons. Trimming took 1 base from V and 6 from J, leaving 10 bases between them. Germline V gene data show CDR1 as SQVTM and CDR2 as ANQGSEA. The CDR3 covers 12 residues. Sequencing was performed on peripheral blood. The rearrangement links TRBV29-1 to TRBJ2-7; D is unclear. This TCR was sampled from an elderly man with acute or convalescent COVID-19. CDR3 loop: CSVEGPGGEQYF. The CDR3 coding sequence is TGCAGCGTTGAAGGGCCGGGTGGCGAGCAGTACTTC.